Below are 8 T cell receptor beta chains sequenced from a single sample in a study of monozygotic twins with inflammatory bowel disease. No DNA is given; TCRdb re-called the 5' RACE reads and lists each CDR3 protein once. In all, the sample yields about 160,000 distinct CDR3 sequences. Sequenced sample: blood. These receptors were taken from a human donor with ulcerative colitis or Crohn's disease, or a healthy co-twin of an affected twin (not recorded which).

J is TRBJ2-4 and V is TRBV7-8; checking the TCRdb D call of TRBD1 is not possible without DNA. CDR3 size: 15 residues. Germline assignment: CDR1 SGHVS and CDR2 FQNEAQ. The CDR3: CASSLEGGDQNIQYF.

The V gene is TRBV7-2, the J gene TRBJ1-2. Germline V gives CDR1 SGHTA, CDR2 FQGNSA. The CDR3 covers 15 residues. This chain's CDR3 is CASSFLGESNYGYTF.

CDR3 protein: CSASRRADSYNEQFF. The rearrangement uses TRBV29-1 and TRBJ2-1; the TCRdb call, TRBD2, lacks DNA for checking. Germline-derived CDR1 and CDR2 are SQVTM and ANQGSEA. CDR3 length: 15 residues.

The chain carries TRBV5-1 and TRBJ2-7; checking the TCRdb D call of TRBD2 is not possible without DNA. The CDR3 has 15 residues. CDR1 and CDR2 from the germline V gene are SGHRS and YFSETQ. Here the CDR3 reads CASSRSASGVLEQYF.

The J gene is TRBJ2-7, the V gene TRBV12-3 or TRBV12-4; as DNA is missing, the TRBD2 call by TCRdb cannot be tested. This CDR3 is 14 amino acids long. The CDR3 here is CASSEGGTAGEQYF.

This sequence joins TRBV20-1 and TRBJ2-7; there is no DNA to check the TCRdb D call of TRBD1. Per the germline V gene, CDR1 is DFQATT and CDR2 is SNEGSKA (reference sequence). The CDR3 length is 12 residues. The CDR3 loop is CSVSEGAREQYF.

The rearrangement joins TRBV11-2 to TRBJ2-5; the TCRdb call, TRBD1, lacks DNA for checking. CDR1 and CDR2 from the germline V gene are SGHAT and FQNNGV. The CDR3 runs 20 residues. The CDR3 reads CASRRTGVIIAGMYQETQYF.

This chain links TRBV20-1 with TRBJ2-1; the D gene TCRdb calls, TRBD2, cannot be checked with no DNA. The CDR3 has 12 amino acids. From germline, CDR1 is DFQATT and CDR2 SNEGSKA (reference sequence). The CDR3 spells CSARRGEGEQFF.